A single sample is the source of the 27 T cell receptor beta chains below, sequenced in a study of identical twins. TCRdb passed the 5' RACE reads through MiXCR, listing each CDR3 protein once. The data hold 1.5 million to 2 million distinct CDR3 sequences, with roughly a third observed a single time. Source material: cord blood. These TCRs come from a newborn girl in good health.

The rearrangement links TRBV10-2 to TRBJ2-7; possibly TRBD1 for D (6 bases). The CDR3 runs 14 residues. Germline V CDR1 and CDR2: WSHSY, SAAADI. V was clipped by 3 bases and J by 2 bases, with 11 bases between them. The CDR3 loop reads CASSENRATYEQYF. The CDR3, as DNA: TGCGCCAGCAGTGAAAACAGGGCAACCTACGAGCAGTACTTC.

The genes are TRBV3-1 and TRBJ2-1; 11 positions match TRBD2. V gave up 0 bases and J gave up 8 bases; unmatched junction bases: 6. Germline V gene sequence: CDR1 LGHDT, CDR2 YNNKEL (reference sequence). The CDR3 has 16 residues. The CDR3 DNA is TGTGCCAGCAGCCAAGATTGGCTAGCGGGGGGCCATGAGCAGTTCTTC. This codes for CASSQDWLAGGHEQFF.

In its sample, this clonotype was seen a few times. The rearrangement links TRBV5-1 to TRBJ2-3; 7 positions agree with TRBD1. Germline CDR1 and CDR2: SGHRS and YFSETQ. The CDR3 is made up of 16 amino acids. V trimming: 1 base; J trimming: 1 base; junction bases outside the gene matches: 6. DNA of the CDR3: TGCGCCAGCAGCTTGAGGGGGCGACCTCGCACAGATACGCAGTATTTT. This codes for CASSLRGRPRTDTQYF.

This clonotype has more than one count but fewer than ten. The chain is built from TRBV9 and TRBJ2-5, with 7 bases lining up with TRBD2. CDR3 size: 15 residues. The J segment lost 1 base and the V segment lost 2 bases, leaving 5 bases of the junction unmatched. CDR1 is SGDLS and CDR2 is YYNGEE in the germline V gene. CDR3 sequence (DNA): TGTGCCAGCAGCGTGGGACGGACTAGCCAAGAGACCCAGTACTTC. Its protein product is CASSVGRTSQETQYF.

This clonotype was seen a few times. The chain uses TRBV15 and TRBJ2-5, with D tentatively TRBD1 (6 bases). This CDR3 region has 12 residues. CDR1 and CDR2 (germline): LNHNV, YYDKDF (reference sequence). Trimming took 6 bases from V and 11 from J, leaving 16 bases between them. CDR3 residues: CATRKGGNEQYF. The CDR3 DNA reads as TGTGCCACCAGGAAAGGGGGAAATGAGCAGTACTTC.

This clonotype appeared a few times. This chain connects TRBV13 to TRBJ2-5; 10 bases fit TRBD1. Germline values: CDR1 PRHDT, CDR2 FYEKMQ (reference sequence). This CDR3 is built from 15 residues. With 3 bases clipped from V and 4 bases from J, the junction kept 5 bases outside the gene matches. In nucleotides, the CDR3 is TGTGCCAGCAGCTTTGGACAGGGGGGTGCAGAGACCCAGTACTTC. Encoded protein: CASSFGQGGAETQYF.

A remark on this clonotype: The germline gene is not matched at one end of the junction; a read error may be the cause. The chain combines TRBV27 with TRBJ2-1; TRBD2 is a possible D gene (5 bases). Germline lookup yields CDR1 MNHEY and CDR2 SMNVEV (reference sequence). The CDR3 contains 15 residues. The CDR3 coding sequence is TGTGCCAGCAGTTTGTCAGTGAGCTCCTACAATGAGCGGTACTTC. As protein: CASSLSVSSYNERYF.

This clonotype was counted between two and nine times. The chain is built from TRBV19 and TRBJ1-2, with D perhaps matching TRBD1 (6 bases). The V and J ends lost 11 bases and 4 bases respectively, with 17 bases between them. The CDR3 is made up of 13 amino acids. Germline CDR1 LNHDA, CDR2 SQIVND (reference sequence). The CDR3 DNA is TGTGCCGGCCCTGGGGGGCGCACCTATGGCTACACCTTC. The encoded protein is CAGPGGRTYGYTF.

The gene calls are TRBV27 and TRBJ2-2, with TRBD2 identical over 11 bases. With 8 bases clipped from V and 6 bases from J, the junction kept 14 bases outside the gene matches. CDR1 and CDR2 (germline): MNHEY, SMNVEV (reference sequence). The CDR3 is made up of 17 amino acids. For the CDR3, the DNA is TGTGCCAGCGGTTCCAAGGCACCGGGACTAGCGGCCGGGGAGCTGTTTTTT. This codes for CASGSKAPGLAAGELFF.

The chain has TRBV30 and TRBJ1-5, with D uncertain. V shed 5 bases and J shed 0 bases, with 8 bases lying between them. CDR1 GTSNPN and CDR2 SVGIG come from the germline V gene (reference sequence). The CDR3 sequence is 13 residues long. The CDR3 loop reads CAWATDSNQPQHF. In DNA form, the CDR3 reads TGTGCCTGGGCTACAGATAGCAATCAGCCCCAGCATTTT.

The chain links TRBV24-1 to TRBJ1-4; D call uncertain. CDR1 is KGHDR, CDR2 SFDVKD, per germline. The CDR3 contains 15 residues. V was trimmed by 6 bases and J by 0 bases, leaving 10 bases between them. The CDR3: CATSIGKPTNEKLFF. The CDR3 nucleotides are TGTGCCACCAGTATAGGTAAACCAACTAATGAAAAACTGTTTTTT.

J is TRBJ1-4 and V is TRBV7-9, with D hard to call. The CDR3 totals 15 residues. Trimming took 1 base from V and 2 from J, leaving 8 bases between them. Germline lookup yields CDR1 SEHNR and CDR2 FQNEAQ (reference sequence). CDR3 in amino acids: CASSLDGVTNEKLFF. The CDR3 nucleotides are TGTGCCAGCAGCTTAGATGGGGTGACTAATGAAAAACTGTTTTTT.

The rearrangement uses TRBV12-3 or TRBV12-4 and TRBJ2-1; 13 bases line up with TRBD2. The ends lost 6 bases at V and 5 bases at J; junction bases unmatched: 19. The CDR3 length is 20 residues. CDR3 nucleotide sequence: TGTGCCAGCAGACTGAAGACAGACACACTAGCGGGAGGGAGCCACAATGAGCAGTTCTTC. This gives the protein CASRLKTDTLAGGSHNEQFF.

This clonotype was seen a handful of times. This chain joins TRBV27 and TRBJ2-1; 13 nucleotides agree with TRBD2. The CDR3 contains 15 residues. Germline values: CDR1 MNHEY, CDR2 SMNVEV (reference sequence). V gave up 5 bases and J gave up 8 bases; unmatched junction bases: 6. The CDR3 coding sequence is TGTGCCAGCAGTCGGACTAGCGGGAGTGGGGATGAGCAGTTCTTC. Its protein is CASSRTSGSGDEQFF.

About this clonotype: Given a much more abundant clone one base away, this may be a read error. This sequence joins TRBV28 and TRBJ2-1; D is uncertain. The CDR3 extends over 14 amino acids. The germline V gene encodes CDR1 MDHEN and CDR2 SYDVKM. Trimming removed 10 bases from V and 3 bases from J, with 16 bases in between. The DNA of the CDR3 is TGTGCCAACCAAAAGAAGCCTGGCTACAATGAGCAGTTCTTC. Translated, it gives CANQKKPGYNEQFF.

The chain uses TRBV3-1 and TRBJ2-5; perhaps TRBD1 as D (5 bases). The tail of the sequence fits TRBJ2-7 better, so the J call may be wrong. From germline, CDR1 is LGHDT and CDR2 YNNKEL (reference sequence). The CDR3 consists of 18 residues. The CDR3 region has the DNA TGTGCCAGCAGCCAAGATCTAACCACCAGGGAATTCCCGGGCGAGCAGTACTTC. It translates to CASSQDLTTREFPGEQYF.

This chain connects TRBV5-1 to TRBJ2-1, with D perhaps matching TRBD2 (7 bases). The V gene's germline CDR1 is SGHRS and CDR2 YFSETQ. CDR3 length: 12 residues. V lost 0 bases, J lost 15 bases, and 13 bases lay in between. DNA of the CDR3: TGCGCCAGCAGCTTGGTAGGGGGGGGCCTGTTCTTC. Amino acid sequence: CASSLVGGGLFF.

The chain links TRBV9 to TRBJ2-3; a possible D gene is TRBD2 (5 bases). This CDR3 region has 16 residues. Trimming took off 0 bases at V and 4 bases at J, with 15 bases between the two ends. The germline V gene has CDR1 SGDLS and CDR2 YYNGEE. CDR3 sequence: CASSVASSRGPDTQYF. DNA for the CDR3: TGTGCCAGCAGCGTAGCCTCCAGTCGCGGGCCAGATACGCAGTATTTT.

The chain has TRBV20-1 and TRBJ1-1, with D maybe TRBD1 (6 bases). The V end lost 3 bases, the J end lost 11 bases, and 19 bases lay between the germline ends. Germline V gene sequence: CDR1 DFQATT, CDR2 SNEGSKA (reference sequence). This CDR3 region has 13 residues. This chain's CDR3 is CSASPGHLSRAFF. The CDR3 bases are TGCAGTGCTAGCCCGGGACACCTCTCGAGGGCTTTCTTT.

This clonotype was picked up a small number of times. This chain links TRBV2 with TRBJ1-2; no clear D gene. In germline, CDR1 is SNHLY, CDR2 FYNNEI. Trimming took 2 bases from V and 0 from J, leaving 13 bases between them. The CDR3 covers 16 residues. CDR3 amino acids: CASSESRMRANYGYTF. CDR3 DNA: TGTGCCAGCAGTGAATCAAGGATGAGGGCTAACTATGGCTACACCTTC.

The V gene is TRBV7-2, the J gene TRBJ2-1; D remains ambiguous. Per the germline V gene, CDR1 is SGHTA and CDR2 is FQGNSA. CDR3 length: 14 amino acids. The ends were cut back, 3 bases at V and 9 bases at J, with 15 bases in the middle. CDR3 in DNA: TGTGCCAGCAGCTTTTTGGGAAGCCTGGCTGAGCAGTTCTTC. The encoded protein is CASSFLGSLAEQFF.

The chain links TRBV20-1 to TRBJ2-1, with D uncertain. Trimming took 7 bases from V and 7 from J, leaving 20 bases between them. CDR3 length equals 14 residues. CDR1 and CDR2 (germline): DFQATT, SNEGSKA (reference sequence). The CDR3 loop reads CSVGSSVRVNEQFF. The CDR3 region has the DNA TGCAGTGTGGGTAGCTCCGTGAGAGTGAATGAGCAGTTCTTC.

CDR3: CASSLQTGASYEQYF. The CDR3, as DNA: TGTGCCAGCAGCCTCCAGACAGGGGCCTCCTACGAGCAGTACTTC. This chain links TRBV28 with TRBJ2-7, with 8 bases identical to TRBD1. Trimming cost V 6 bases and J 0 bases; bases outside gene matches: 7. This CDR3 region has 15 residues. The germline gives CDR1 MDHEN, CDR2 SYDVKM.

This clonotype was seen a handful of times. The chain's CDR3 is CSAPGLAVFSGANVLTF. CDR3 DNA: TGCAGTGCGCCGGGACTAGCGGTCTTCTCTGGGGCCAACGTCCTGACTTTC. The V call is TRBV20-1, the J call TRBJ2-6, with 11 bases fitting TRBD2. The J segment lost 0 bases and the V segment lost 6 bases, leaving 7 bases of the junction unmatched. This CDR3 comprises 17 residues. CDR1 and CDR2 (germline): DFQATT, SNEGSKA (reference sequence).

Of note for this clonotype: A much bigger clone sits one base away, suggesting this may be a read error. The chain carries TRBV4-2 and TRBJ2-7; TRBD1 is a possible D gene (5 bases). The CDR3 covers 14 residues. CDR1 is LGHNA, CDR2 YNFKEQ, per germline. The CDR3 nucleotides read TGTGCCAGCGGCCAAGACAGCAGCTCCTACGAGCAGTACTTC. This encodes CASGQDSSSYEQYF.

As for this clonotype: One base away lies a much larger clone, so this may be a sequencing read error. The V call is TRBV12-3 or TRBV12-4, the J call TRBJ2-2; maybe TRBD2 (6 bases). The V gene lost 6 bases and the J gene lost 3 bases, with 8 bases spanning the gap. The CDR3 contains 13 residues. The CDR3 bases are TGTGCCAGCAGCGGGACTCACACCGGGGAGCTGTTTTTT. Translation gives CASSGTHTGELFF.

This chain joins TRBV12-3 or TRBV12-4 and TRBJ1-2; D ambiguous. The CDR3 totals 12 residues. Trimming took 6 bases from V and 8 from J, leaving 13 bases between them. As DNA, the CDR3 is TGTGCCAGCAGGATTAGCCTTGGGGGCTACACCTTC. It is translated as CASRISLGGYTF.